Listed below are T cell receptor beta chains from one sample, sequenced in a study of PD-1 blockade in classical Hodgkin lymphoma. Data came from immunoSEQ multiplex PCR; TCRdb stores just in-frame clones and leaves some out. The table has 90,000 to 100,000 clones, around 80% seen once. This material consisted of peripheral blood mononuclear cells (PBMCs), taken before the fourth cycle of nivolumab. These receptors were collected from a human donor with classical Hodgkin lymphoma. The CDR3 runs from the conserved cysteine through the conserved F or W. D genes are given only for firm matches. Clone size is given for some rows only: seen once, a few or many times, or a class if the clone is expanded.

d_gene: .; abundance: .; v_gene: TRBV4-2; j_gene: TRBJ2-6; CDR3aa: CASSQLGGAGANVLTF; CDR3nt: TGTGCCAGCAGCCAACTAGGAGGGGCTGGGGCCAACGTCCTGACTTTC
d_gene: .; abundance: .; v_gene: TRBV10-3; j_gene: TRBJ2-6; CDR3aa: CAIQRSPGANVLTF; CDR3nt: TGTGCCATCCAGAGAAGCCCTGGGGCCAACGTCCTGACTTTC
d_gene: .; abundance: .; v_gene: TRBV7-9; j_gene: TRBJ2-5; CDR3aa: CASSLVWGQETQYF; CDR3nt: TGTGCCAGCAGCTTAGTCTGGGGTCAAGAGACCCAGTACTTC
d_gene: .; abundance: .; v_gene: TRBV6-5; j_gene: TRBJ1-1; CDR3aa: CASQIGPANTEAFF; CDR3nt: TGTGCCTCCCAAATTGGGCCAGCGAACACTGAAGCTTTCTTT
d_gene: .; abundance: .; v_gene: TRBV19; j_gene: TRBJ1-1; CDR3aa: CASGGNTEAFF; CDR3nt: TGTGCCAGCGGGGGGAACACTGAAGCTTTCTTT
d_gene: .; abundance: .; v_gene: TRBV28; j_gene: TRBJ1-1; CDR3aa: CASSLEQLNEAFF; CDR3nt: TGTGCCAGCAGTCTCGAACAGCTGAATGAAGCTTTCTTT
d_gene: .; abundance: many; v_gene: TRBV19; j_gene: TRBJ1-2; CDR3aa: CASSIRHRSRGHYGYTF; CDR3nt: TGTGCCAGTAGTATACGGCATCGGTCCCGGGGCCACTATGGCTACACCTTC
d_gene: .; abundance: few; v_gene: TRBV7-3; j_gene: TRBJ2-7; CDR3aa: CASSLSGGRTYEQYF; CDR3nt: TGTGCCAGCAGCTTAAGTGGGGGCCGAACCTACGAGCAGTACTTC
d_gene: TRBD1; abundance: .; v_gene: TRBV28; j_gene: TRBJ2-6; CDR3aa: CASSLDRGSKGANVLTF; CDR3nt: TGTGCCAGCAGTTTAGACAGGGGGTCTAAGGGGGCCAACGTCCTGACTTTC
d_gene: TRBD1; abundance: .; v_gene: TRBV7-9; j_gene: TRBJ2-7; CDR3aa: CASRQGLDEQYF; CDR3nt: TGTGCCAGCAGACAGGGGCTGGACGAGCAGTACTTC
d_gene: .; abundance: once; v_gene: TRBV11-2; j_gene: TRBJ2-7; CDR3aa: CASSLEQGVIYEQYF; CDR3nt: TGTGCCAGCAGCTTAGAGCAGGGAGTGATCTACGAGCAGTACTTC
d_gene: TRBD1; abundance: .; v_gene: TRBV27; j_gene: TRBJ2-7; CDR3aa: CASSLSGTVSYEQYF; CDR3nt: TGTGCCAGCAGTTTATCCGGGACAGTGTCCTACGAGCAGTACTTC
d_gene: TRBD2; abundance: .; v_gene: TRBV9; j_gene: TRBJ2-1; CDR3aa: CASSPRGGETPGLAYNEQFF; CDR3nt: TGTGCCAGCAGCCCGAGAGGGGGGGAGACACCGGGACTAGCGTACAATGAGCAGTTCTTC
d_gene: .; abundance: once; v_gene: TRBV28; j_gene: TRBJ1-5; CDR3aa: CASSFPLLLGQPNQPQHF; CDR3nt: TGTGCCAGCAGTTTCCCCCTATTGCTGGGACAACCCAATCAGCCCCAGCATTTT
d_gene: TRBD1; abundance: .; v_gene: TRBV18; j_gene: TRBJ2-2; CDR3aa: CASSPRQGRDTGELFF; CDR3nt: TGTGCCAGCTCACCCCGACAGGGGAGAGACACCGGGGAGCTGTTTTTT
d_gene: TRBD1; abundance: once; v_gene: TRBV5-6; j_gene: TRBJ2-2; CDR3aa: CASSWDRGLGGELFF; CDR3nt: TGTGCCAGCAGCTGGGACAGGGGGCTCGGCGGGGAGCTGTTTTTT
d_gene: .; abundance: .; v_gene: TRBV30; j_gene: TRBJ1-4; CDR3aa: CAWTKGWAEKLFF; CDR3nt: TGTGCCTGGACCAAAGGATGGGCTGAAAAACTGTTTTTT
d_gene: TRBD1; abundance: .; v_gene: TRBV7-2; j_gene: TRBJ1-5; CDR3aa: CASSRGQGVGSNQPQHF; CDR3nt: TGTGCCAGCAGCCGAGGACAGGGGGTAGGGAGCAATCAGCCCCAGCATTTT
d_gene: TRBD2; abundance: .; v_gene: TRBV7-9; j_gene: TRBJ2-3; CDR3aa: CASSLRLAGTDTQYF; CDR3nt: TGTGCCAGCAGCTTACGACTAGCGGGCACAGATACGCAGTATTTT
d_gene: .; abundance: .; v_gene: TRBV20-1; j_gene: TRBJ2-1; CDR3aa: CSAPPAEQFF; CDR3nt: TGCAGTGCTCCCCCGGCTGAGCAGTTCTTC
d_gene: .; abundance: .; v_gene: TRBV7-2; j_gene: TRBJ1-2; CDR3aa: CASSSRDPIYGYTF; CDR3nt: TGTGCCAGCAGCTCTCGGGATCCTATCTATGGCTACACCTTC
d_gene: .; abundance: .; v_gene: TRBV19; j_gene: TRBJ1-5; CDR3aa: CASRGQLLSNQPQHF; CDR3nt: TGTGCCAGTAGAGGACAGTTACTTAGCAATCAGCCCCAGCATTTT
d_gene: .; abundance: .; v_gene: TRBV7-3; j_gene: TRBJ2-3; CDR3aa: CASSLTVRTDTQYF; CDR3nt: TGTGCCAGCAGCTTAACAGTCCGCACAGATACGCAGTATTTT
d_gene: TRBD2; abundance: .; v_gene: TRBV29-1; j_gene: TRBJ2-7; CDR3aa: CSVPRLAGEGEQYF; CDR3nt: TGCAGCGTCCCACGACTAGCGGGAGAAGGCGAGCAGTACTTC